The clone carrying this T cell receptor (beta chain) was seen many times. Per the germline V gene, CDR1 is SEHNR and CDR2 is FQNEAQ (reference sequence). The CDR3 is 16 amino acids. V was clipped by 5 bases and J by 5 bases; unmatched bases: 12. Amplified TCR beta CDR3 regions came from RNA transcripts. The HTBI primer set drove a first-round RT-PCR of the TCR CDR3. TCRdb redid the calling of the multiplex PCR reads with MiXCR, one entry per CDR3 protein. The sample lists over 200,000 distinct CDR3 sequences, more than 12% occurring once. The data stem from a study of T cells in Graves' hyperthyroidism and ophthalmopathy.

Sequenced material: blood. This TCR derives from a woman in her forties with Graves' hyperthyroidism that later progressed to Graves' ophthalmopathy. The rearrangement joins TRBV7-9 to TRBJ2-1; 7 bases are a match to TRBD1. The CDR3 protein is CASSPYDRDLNNEQFF. Here the CDR3 DNA reads TGTGCCAGCAGCCCTTACGACAGGGACCTCAACAATGAGCAGTTCTTC.